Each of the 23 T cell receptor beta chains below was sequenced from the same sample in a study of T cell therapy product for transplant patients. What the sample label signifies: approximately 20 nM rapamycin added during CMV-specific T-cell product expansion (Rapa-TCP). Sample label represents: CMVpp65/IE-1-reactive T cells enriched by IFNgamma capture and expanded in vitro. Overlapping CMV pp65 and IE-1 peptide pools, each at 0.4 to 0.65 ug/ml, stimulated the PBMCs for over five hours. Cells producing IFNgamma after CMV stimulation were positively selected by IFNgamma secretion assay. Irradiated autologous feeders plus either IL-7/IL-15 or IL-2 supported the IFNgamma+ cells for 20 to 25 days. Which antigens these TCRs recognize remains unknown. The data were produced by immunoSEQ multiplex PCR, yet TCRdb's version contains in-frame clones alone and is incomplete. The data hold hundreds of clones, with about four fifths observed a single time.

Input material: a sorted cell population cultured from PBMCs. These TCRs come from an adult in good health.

CDR3 protein: CASSFLGAYEQYF. The DNA for the CDR3 is TGTGCCAGCAGTTTCCTAGGCGCCTACGAGCAGTACTTC. The rearrangement joins TRBV27 to TRBJ2-7, with D uncertain. CDR1 MNHEY and CDR2 SMNVEV come from the germline V gene (reference sequence). Between the trimmed V and J ends, which lost 3 bases and 2 bases, there was a span of 8 bases. The CDR3 sequence is 13 residues long.

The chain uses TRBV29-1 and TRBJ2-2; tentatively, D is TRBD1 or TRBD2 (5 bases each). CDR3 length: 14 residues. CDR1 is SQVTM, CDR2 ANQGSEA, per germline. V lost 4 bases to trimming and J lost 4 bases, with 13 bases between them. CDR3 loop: CSVGGSIGTGELFF. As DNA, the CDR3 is TGCAGCGTTGGGGGGTCCATTGGCACCGGGGAGCTGTTTTTT.

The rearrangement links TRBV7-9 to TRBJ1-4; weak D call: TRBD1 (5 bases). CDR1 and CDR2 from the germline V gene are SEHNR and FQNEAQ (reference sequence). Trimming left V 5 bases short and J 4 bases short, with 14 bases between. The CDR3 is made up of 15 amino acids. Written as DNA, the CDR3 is TGTGCCAGCAGCCGGGGGGGGACGGTTAATGAAAAACTGTTTTTT. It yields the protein CASSRGGTVNEKLFF. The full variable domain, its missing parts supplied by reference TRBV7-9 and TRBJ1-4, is DTGVSQNPRHKITKRGQNVTFRCDPISEHNRLYWYRQTLGQGPEFLTYFQNEAQLEKSRLLSDRFSAERPKGSFSTLEIQRTEQGDSAMYLCASSRGGTVNEKLFFGSGTQLSVL.

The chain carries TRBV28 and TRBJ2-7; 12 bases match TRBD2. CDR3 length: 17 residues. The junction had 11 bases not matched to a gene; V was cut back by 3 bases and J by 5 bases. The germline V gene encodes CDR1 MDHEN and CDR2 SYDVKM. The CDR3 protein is CASSLGRASGRADEQYF. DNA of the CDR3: TGTGCCAGCAGTTTGGGGCGAGCTAGCGGGAGGGCCGACGAGCAGTACTTC.

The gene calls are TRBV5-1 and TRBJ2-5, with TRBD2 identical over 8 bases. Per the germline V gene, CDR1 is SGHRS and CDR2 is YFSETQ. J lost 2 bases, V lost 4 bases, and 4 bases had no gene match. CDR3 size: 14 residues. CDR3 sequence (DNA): TGCGCCAGCAGCGAAATAGCGGGACAAGAGACCCAGTACTTC. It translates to CASSEIAGQETQYF. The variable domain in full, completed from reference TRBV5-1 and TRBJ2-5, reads KAGVTQTPRYLIKTRGQQVTLSCSPISGHRSVSWYQQTPGQGLQFLFEYFSETQRNKGNFPGRFSGRQFSNSRSEMNVSTLELGDSALYLCASSEIAGQETQYFGPGTRLLVL.

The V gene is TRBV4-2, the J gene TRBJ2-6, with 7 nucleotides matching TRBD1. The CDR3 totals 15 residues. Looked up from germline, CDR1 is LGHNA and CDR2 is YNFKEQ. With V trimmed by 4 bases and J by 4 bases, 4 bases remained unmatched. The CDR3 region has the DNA TGTGCCAGCAGCCGAGACAGGGCCGGGGCCAACGTCCTGACTTTC. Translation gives CASSRDRAGANVLTF.

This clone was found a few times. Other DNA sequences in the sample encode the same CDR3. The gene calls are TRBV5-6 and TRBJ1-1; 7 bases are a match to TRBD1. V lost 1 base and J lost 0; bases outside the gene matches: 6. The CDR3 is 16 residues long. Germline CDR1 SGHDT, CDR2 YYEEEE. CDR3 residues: CASSLPRTGMNTEAFF. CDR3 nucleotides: TGTGCCAGCAGCTTGCCTCGGACAGGCATGAACACTGAAGCTTTCTTT. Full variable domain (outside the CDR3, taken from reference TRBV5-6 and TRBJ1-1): DAGVTQSPTHLIKTRGQQVTLRCSPKSGHDTVSWYQQALGQGPQFIFQYYEEEERQRGNFPDRFSGHQFPNYSSELNVNALLLGDSALYLCASSLPRTGMNTEAFFGQGTRLTVV.

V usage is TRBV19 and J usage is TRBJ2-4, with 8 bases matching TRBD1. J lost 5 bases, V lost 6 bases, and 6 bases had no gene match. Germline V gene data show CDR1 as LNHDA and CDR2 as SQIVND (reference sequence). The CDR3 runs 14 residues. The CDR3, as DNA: TGTGCCAGTAGGAAGGACAGGGAGGAAAACATTCAGTACTTC. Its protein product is CASRKDREENIQYF.

The CDR3: CASRPTSALYEQYF. Written as DNA, the CDR3 is TGTGCCAGCAGACCGACTAGCGCGCTCTACGAGCAGTACTTC. J is TRBJ2-7 and V is TRBV28; 8 bases map to TRBD2. V was clipped by 6 bases and J by 3 bases; unmatched bases: 7. CDR3 length: 14 residues. Germline-derived CDR1 and CDR2 are MDHEN and SYDVKM.

In DNA, the CDR3 is TGTGCCAGCAGTCCAAACAACTATGGCTACACCTTC. Amino acid sequence: CASSPNNYGYTF. The chain combines TRBV6-5 with TRBJ1-2; unclear D gene. Trimming pared 5 bases from V and 2 bases from J, leaving 6 bases between. Germline CDR1 reads MNHEY; CDR2 reads SVGAGI. The CDR3 extends over 12 amino acids.

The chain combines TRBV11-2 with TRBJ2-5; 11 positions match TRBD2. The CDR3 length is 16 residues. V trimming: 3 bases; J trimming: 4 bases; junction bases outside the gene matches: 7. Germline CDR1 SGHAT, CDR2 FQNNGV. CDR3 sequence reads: CASSFIAGGSPETQYF. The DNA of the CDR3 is TGTGCCAGCAGCTTCATAGCGGGAGGGTCTCCAGAGACCCAGTACTTC. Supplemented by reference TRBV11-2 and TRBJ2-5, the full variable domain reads EAGVAQSPRYKIIEKRQSVAFWCNPISGHATLYWYQQILGQGPKLLIQFQNNGVVDDSQLPKDRFSAERLKGVDSTLKIQPAKLEDSAVYLCASSFIAGGSPETQYFGPGTRLLVL.

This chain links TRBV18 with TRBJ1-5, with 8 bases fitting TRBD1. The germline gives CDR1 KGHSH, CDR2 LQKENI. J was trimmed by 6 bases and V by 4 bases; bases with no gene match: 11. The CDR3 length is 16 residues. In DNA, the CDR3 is TGTGCCAGCTCACACGTCGGGGCAGGGGGCCTTCAGCCCCAGCATTTT. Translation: CASSHVGAGGLQPQHF.

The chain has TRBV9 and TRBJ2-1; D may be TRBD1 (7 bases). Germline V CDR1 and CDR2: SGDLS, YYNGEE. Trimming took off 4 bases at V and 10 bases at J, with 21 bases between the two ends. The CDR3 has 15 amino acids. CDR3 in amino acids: CASSQGGGGLREQFF. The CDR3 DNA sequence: TGTGCCAGCAGCCAGGGGGGAGGCGGTTTACGGGAGCAGTTCTTC.

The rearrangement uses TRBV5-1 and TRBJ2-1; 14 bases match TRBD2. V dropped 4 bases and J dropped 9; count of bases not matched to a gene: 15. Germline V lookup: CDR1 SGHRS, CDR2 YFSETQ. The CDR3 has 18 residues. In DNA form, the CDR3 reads TGCGCCAGCAGCCGAAGCCGACCGGGACTAGCGGGAGCGGGTGAGCAGTTCTTC. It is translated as CASSRSRPGLAGAGEQFF.

The CDR3 DNA reads TGTGCCAGTAGTATTGCGGCCACGGGTGGCTATGGCTACACCTTC. Amino acid sequence: CASSIAATGGYGYTF. V usage is TRBV19 and J usage is TRBJ1-2; D is ambiguous. Trimming took off 3 bases at V and 4 bases at J, with 15 bases between the two ends. This CDR3 comprises 15 residues. Germline V gene data show CDR1 as LNHDA and CDR2 as SQIVND (reference sequence).

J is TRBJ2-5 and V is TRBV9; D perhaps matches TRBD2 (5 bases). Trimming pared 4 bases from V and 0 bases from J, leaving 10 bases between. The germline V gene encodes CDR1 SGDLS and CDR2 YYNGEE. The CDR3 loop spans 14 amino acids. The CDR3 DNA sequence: TGTGCCAGCAGCCCCCGGACTGACCAAGAGACCCAGTACTTC. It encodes CASSPRTDQETQYF.

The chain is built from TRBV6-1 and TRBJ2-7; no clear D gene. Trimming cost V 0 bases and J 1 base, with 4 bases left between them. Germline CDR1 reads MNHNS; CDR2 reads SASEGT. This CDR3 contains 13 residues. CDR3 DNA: TGTGCCAGCAGTGAAGCACGGTCCTACGAGCAGTACTTC. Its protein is CASSEARSYEQYF.

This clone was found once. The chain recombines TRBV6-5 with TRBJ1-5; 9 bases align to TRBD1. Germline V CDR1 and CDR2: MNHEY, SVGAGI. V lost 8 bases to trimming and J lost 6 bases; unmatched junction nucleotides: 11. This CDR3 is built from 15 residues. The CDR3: CASRRDRVFGQPQHF. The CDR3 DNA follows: TGTGCCAGCCGACGGGACAGGGTTTTCGGTCAGCCCCAGCATTTT.

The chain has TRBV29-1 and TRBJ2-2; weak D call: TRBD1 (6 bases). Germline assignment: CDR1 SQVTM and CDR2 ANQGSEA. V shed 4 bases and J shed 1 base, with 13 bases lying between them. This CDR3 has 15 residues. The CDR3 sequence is CSVVMQGRNTGELFF. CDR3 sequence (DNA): TGCAGCGTTGTTATGCAGGGGCGGAACACCGGGGAGCTGTTTTTT.

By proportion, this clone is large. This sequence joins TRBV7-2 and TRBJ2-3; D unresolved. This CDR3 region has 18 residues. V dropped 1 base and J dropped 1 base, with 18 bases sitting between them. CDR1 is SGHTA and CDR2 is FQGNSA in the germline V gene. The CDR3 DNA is TGTGCCAGCAGCTTAGTGGTAGTTCCAGGCTTGGGCACAGATACGCAGTATTTT. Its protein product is CASSLVVVPGLGTDTQYF.

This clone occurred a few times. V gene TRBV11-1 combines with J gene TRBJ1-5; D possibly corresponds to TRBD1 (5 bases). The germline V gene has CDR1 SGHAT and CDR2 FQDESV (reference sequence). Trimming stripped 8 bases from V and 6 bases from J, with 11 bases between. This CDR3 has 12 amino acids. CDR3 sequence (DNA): TGTGCCAGCGGGGCAGGGAGTCAGCCCCAGCATTTT. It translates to CASGAGSQPQHF. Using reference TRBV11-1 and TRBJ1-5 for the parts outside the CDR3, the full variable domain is EAEVAQSPRYKITEKSQAVAFWCDPISGHATLYWYRQILGQGPELLVQFQDESVVDDSQLPKDRFSAERLKGVDSTLKIQPAELGDSAMYLCASGAGSQPQHFGDGTRLSIL.

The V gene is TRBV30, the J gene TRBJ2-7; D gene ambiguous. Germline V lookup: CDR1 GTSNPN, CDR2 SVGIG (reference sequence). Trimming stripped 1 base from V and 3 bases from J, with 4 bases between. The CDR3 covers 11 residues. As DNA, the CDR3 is TGTGCCTGGAGTGGAAACTACGAGCAGTACTTC. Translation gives CAWSGNYEQYF. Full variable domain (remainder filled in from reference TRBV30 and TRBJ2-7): SQTIHQWPATLVQPVGSPLSLECTVEGTSNPNLYWYRQAAGRGLQLLFYSVGIGQISSEVPQNLSASRPQDRQFILSSKKLLLSDSGFYLCAWSGNYEQYFGPGTRLTVT.

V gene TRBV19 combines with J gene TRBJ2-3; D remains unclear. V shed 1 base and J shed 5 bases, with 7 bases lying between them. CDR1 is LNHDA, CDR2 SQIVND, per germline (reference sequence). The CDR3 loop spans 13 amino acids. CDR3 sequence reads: CASSIGRLDTQYF. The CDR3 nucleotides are TGTGCCAGTAGTATAGGAAGGTTAGATACGCAGTATTTT. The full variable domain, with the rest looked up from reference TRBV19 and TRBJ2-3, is DGGITQSPKYLFRKEGQNVTLSCEQNLNHDAMYWYRQDPGQGLRLIYYSQIVNDFQKGDIAEGYSVSREKKESFPLTVTSAQKNPTAFYLCASSIGRLDTQYFGPGTRLTVL.